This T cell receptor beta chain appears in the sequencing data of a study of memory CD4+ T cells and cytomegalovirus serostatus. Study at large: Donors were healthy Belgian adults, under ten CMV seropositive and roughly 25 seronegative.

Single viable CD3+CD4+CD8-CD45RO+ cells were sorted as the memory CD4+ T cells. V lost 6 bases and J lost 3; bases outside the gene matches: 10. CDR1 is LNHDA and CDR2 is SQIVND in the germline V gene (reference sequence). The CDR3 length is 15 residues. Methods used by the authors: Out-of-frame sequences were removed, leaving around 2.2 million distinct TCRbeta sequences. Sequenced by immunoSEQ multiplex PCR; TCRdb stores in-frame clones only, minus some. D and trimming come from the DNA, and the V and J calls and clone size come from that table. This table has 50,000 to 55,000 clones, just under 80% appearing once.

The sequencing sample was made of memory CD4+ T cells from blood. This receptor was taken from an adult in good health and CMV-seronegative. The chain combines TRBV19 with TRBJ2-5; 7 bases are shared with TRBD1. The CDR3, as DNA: TGTGCCAGTAGAGTACCAGAGGGGGCAGAAGAGACCCAGTACTTC. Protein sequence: CASRVPEGAEETQYF.